This TCR beta chain was sequenced for a study of blood T cell repertoires in COVID-19 (dated by TCRdb to about 2020). Regarding the research as a whole: The collaborator samples originated in the United States, Italy and Spain and spanned the acute and convalescent phases of COVID-19. The dataset comprised deeply sampled blood TCRbeta repertoires from subjects exposed to, actively infected with, or recovered from COVID-19. Where HLA class I and class II types were available, the types were taken from metadata supplied by the sample provider, not from assay-based typing. Nearly every sample came with metadata listing a de-identified subject ID, COVID-19 status, age in years and sex. Samples came from the ongoing ImmuneRACE study (first 160 participants) plus 1,254 subjects from 6 global collaborators. The prospective study material was composed of cDNA or gDNA derived from T cells, B-cell-depleted T cells, or PBMCs. The repertoires were released in a freely available public database intended as a resource for research on the immune response to SARS-CoV-2. Beyond this particular receptor, the publication reports: How much clinical and demographic metadata was included differed by source and by participant, and the metadata was provided uncurated.

Of note for this clone: Its antigen specificity is not known. Base qualities were left out, and no much larger clone turns up one base away.

From the cysteine up to the phenylalanine, the CDR3 has a length of 16 residues. The kept DNA is CDR3 alone, 48 bases in frame from the first base. V is reduced by 1 base and J by 0 bases, leaving a spacing of 12 bases between them. According to the germline V gene (reference sequence), CDR1 reads SGHAT and CDR2 reads FQDESV. TCRbeta CDR3 regions were amplified from genomic DNA using the immunoSEQ Assay, a bias-controlled multiplex PCR. The authors' pipeline ran thus. The number of nucleated cells in each sample was estimated by amplification of reference gene primers within the assay. Sequence reads were collapsed and filtered to measure the absolute abundance of every unique TCRbeta CDR3 rearrangement. Productive Simpson clonality was computed per sample as the square root of Simpson's diversity index over productive rearrangements. Not all clones reach the TCRdb copy of this immuneACCESS table, which keeps in-frame sequences only. Checked studies attribute under half of the gap to unresolved V genes and leave the rest unexplained. The D gene and trimming were derived from the DNA, and the V and J assignments and clone size from that table. A total of over 85,000 clones appear in this sample, around nine tenths of them only once. The ten top clones hold 3.5% to 5.5% of the sample.

Each collaborating institution followed its own protocols to collect whole blood in K2EDTA tubes. Collaborator samples were shipped for TCRbeta analysis as frozen whole blood, isolated PBMCs, or DNA extracted from either sample type. The chain is assembled from TRBV11-1 and TRBJ1-1; TRBD1 is a weak D gene call, 6 bases matching. This TCR came from a man in his sixties or seventies with acute or convalescent COVID-19. Sequencing was done on a sample of peripheral blood. The CDR3 region: CASSLVVGAVNTEAFF. The DNA sequence is as follows: TGTGCCAGCAGCTTAGTGGTGGGGGCGGTGAACACTGAAGCTTTCTTT.